The 27 T cell receptor beta chains below all came from one sample that was sequenced in a study of T cells in Graves' hyperthyroidism and ophthalmopathy. Using RNA transcripts as the source, TCR beta CDR3 regions were amplified. HTBI primers were used for first-round RT-PCR of the TCR CDR3. TCRdb ran MiXCR on the multiplex PCR reads and lists one entry per CDR3 protein. The profile shows some 400,000 distinct CDR3 sequences, under 20% of them singletons. Sequenced material: blood. These receptors were obtained from a young woman with Graves' hyperthyroidism.

The sample holds many counts of this clonotype. This chain links TRBV2 with TRBJ1-1; the D gene is possibly TRBD1 (5 bases). Per germline, CDR1 SNHLY and CDR2 FYNNEI. The CDR3 spans 17 residues. The V end was cut by 1 base, the J end by 0 bases, with 15 bases between. The CDR3 spells CASSEEGRGIMNTEAFF. In DNA form, the CDR3 reads TGTGCCAGCAGTGAAGAGGGTAGGGGCATCATGAACACTGAAGCTTTCTTT.

In this sample, this clonotype turned up many times. The chain has TRBV4-1 and TRBJ2-4; D gene ambiguous. Germline CDR1 reads MGHRA; CDR2 reads YSYEKL. The CDR3 covers 14 residues. V was pared by 0 bases and J by 8 bases, with 11 bases between. In DNA, the CDR3 is TGCGCCAGCAGCCAAGATAGGCCGAAAGACATTCAGTACTTC. It encodes CASSQDRPKDIQYF.

This clonotype has a count of ten or more. The rearrangement links TRBV10-3 to TRBJ1-2; 10 nucleotides agree with TRBD1. This CDR3 has 14 amino acids. CDR1 is ENHRY, CDR2 SYGVKD, per germline. V trimming: 7 bases; J trimming: 3 bases; junction bases outside the gene matches: 5. The CDR3 sequence: CAINPGTGDYGYTF. For the CDR3, the DNA is TGTGCCATCAACCCCGGGACAGGGGACTATGGCTACACCTTC.

Notes on this clonotype: At one of its ends the junction is not consistent with the germline gene, which may arise from a read error. V gene TRBV2 combines with J gene TRBJ2-5; D might be TRBD1 (5 bases). The CDR3 length is 14 residues. Germline CDR1 reads SNHLY; CDR2 reads FYNNEI. CDR3: CTSSDRQGGETQYF. CDR3 sequence (DNA): TGTACCAGCAGTGATCGGCAGGGCGGAGAGACCCAGTACTTC.

CDR3 DNA sequence: TGTGCCAGCCAACTCACACACACCGGGGAGCTGTTTTTT. It yields the protein CASQLTHTGELFF. V is TRBV9 and J is TRBJ2-2, with no clear D. This CDR3 region has 13 residues. Deletions cut 7 bases from V and 3 bases from J, with 10 bases between. Germline V CDR1 and CDR2: SGDLS, YYNGEE. Combining the CDR3 with reference TRBV9 and TRBJ2-2 gives the whole variable domain DSGVTQTPKHLITATGQRVTLRCSPRSGDLSVYWYQQSLDQGLQFLIQYYNGEERAKGNILERFSAQQFPDLHSELNLSSLELGDSALYFCASQLTHTGELFFGEGSRLTVL.

This clonotype appeared a single time. The chain links TRBV7-2 to TRBJ2-7; no clear D gene. V was clipped by 1 base and J by 5 bases, with 9 bases between them. CDR1 and CDR2 from the germline V gene are SGHTA and FQGNSA. The CDR3 spans 13 residues. The DNA of the CDR3 is TGTGCCAGCAGCTTAGGTCCGGAAGACGAGCAGTACTTC. Residues: CASSLGPEDEQYF.

This clonotype was recorded many times. The V call is TRBV12-3 or TRBV12-4, the J call TRBJ1-1; D ambiguous. This CDR3 region has 13 residues. V lost 7 bases, J lost 4 bases, and 13 bases lay in between. The CDR3 loop reads CASTEYLATEAFF. In DNA, the CDR3 is TGTGCCAGCACCGAATACTTGGCCACTGAAGCTTTCTTT.

Many counts were recorded for this clonotype. The rearrangement joins TRBV6-2 or TRBV6-3 to TRBJ1-5; no reliable D call. The CDR3 has 13 amino acids. The ends were cut back, 0 bases at V and 7 bases at J, with 7 bases in the middle. CDR1 and CDR2 from the germline V gene are MNHEY and SVGEGT. Here the CDR3 DNA reads TGTGCCAGCAGTTACTCACCCGGACAGCCCCAGCATTTT. Residues: CASSYSPGQPQHF.

The V call is TRBV6-2 or TRBV6-3, the J call TRBJ2-6; 9 bases fit TRBD1. The CDR3 runs 19 residues. Germline CDR1 reads MNHEY; CDR2 reads SVGEGT. Unmatched junction bases numbered 13, after V lost 5 bases and J lost 2 bases. Here the CDR3 reads CASSPYRTGDLAGANVLTF. CDR3 bases: TGTGCCAGCAGTCCATATCGGACAGGGGATTTGGCTGGGGCCAACGTCCTGACTTTC.

This clonotype was observed many times. The J gene is TRBJ1-1, the V gene TRBV24-1, with 8 bases lining up with TRBD1. The CDR3 loop spans 13 amino acids. From germline, CDR1 is KGHDR and CDR2 SFDVKD. Trimming at V came to 9 bases and at J to 6 bases, leaving 8 bases not matched to a gene. The CDR3 DNA sequence: TGTGCCACCCGCTCGGACAGGGTCGCTGAAGCTTTCTTT. This translates into CATRSDRVAEAFF.

The V and J genes are TRBV2 and TRBJ1-4, with D maybe TRBD1 (6 bases). Germline CDR1 reads SNHLY; CDR2 reads FYNNEI. This CDR3 region has 16 residues. Trimming pared 7 bases from V and 8 bases from J, leaving 23 bases between. CDR3 sequence reads: CASNRAGGGAGEKLFF. The CDR3 coding sequence is TGTGCCAGCAACCGAGCTGGGGGGGGCGCGGGAGAAAAACTGTTTTTT.

The V call is TRBV14, the J call TRBJ2-7; D ambiguous. This CDR3 has 14 amino acids. V was clipped by 1 base and J by 1 base, with 8 bases between them. Germline lookup yields CDR1 SGHDN and CDR2 FVKESK. In DNA form, the CDR3 reads TGTGCCAGCAGCCAAGTTAGCAGGTCCTACGAGCAGTACTTC. Amino acids: CASSQVSRSYEQYF.

V and J are TRBV30 and TRBJ2-7; D assignment may be TRBD1 or TRBD2 (5 bases each). Trimming cost V 6 bases and J 0 bases, with 18 bases left between them. This CDR3 is 15 amino acids long. Germline lookup yields CDR1 GTSNPN and CDR2 SVGIG (reference sequence). The CDR3 spells CACIPGTASSYEQYF. The CDR3 nucleotides are TGTGCCTGTATTCCCGGGACGGCTTCCTCCTACGAGCAGTACTTC.

The V and J genes are TRBV5-1 and TRBJ2-7, with no clear D. This CDR3 is 12 amino acids long. With 2 bases removed from V and 5 bases from J, the gap between germline ends came to 8 bases. Germline V gene data show CDR1 as SGHRS and CDR2 as YFSETQ. CDR3 nucleotides: TGCGCCAGCAGCTTAGTTCCAGACGAGCAGTACGTC. Encoded protein: CASSLVPDEQYV.

This clonotype was seen only a few times. This rearrangement joins TRBV7-9 to TRBJ2-5; TRBD2 matches at 7 bases. V trimming: 11 bases; J trimming: 3 bases; junction bases outside the gene matches: 15. The CDR3 has 15 amino acids. The germline V gene has CDR1 SEHNR and CDR2 FQNEAQ (reference sequence). In nucleotides, the CDR3 is TGTGCCTGCAATGCGACTAGCTTCTTGGAAGAGACCCAGTACTTC. Protein product: CACNATSFLEETQYF.

The rearrangement links TRBV20-1 to TRBJ2-5, with D perhaps given as TRBD1 or TRBD2 (5 bases each). CDR3 length equals 15 residues. Trimming removed 5 bases at V and 2 bases at J, with 18 bases between. CDR1 and CDR2 (germline): DFQATT, SNEGSKA (reference sequence). As DNA, the CDR3 is TGCAGTGCTCTTCGAGGGCTGGGGGTTCAAGAGACCCAGTACTTC. Protein product: CSALRGLGVQETQYF.

This clonotype has ten or more counts. An end of the junction does not agree with germline; a read error may underlie this. The chain joins TRBV12-3 or TRBV12-4 to TRBJ2-4, with unresolved D. The CDR3 totals 13 residues. CDR3 in DNA: TGTGCCAGCAGTTTCAGTCGGTCAGGCGTAGGACACTTC. It encodes CASSFSRSGVGHF.

This clonotype showed up many times. The rearrangement links TRBV11-2 to TRBJ2-7; the D is unclear. In germline, CDR1 is SGHAT, CDR2 FQNNGV. The V end was cut by 4 bases, the J end by 5 bases, with 15 bases between. There are 14 residues in the CDR3. CDR3 coding DNA: TGTGCCAGCAGCTCCGTGAGTTTAAGGAACGAGCAGTACTTC. Translation gives CASSSVSLRNEQYF.

This clonotype was detected ten times or more. The chain carries TRBV6-1 and TRBJ2-5; D is possibly TRBD2 (5 bases). Germline CDR1 MNHNS, CDR2 SASEGT. This CDR3 is 14 amino acids long. The V and J ends lost 3 bases and 2 bases respectively, with 10 bases between them. For the CDR3, the DNA is TGTGCCAGCAGTGAGTCTCGGAGGCAAGAGACCCAGTACTTC. It is translated as CASSESRRQETQYF.

This clonotype showed up many times. The chain recombines TRBV7-9 with TRBJ2-5, with TRBD1 as a possible D gene (5 bases). The germline V and J ends were trimmed by 5 bases and 5 bases, with 15 bases remaining between them. This CDR3 spans 14 amino acids. Germline-derived CDR1 and CDR2 are SEHNR and FQNEAQ (reference sequence). CDR3 loop: CASSLRQNQETQYF. The CDR3 DNA reads as TGTGCCAGCAGCCTCCGACAGAATCAGGAGACCCAGTACTTC.

This clonotype was counted at least ten times. The gene calls are TRBV12-3 or TRBV12-4 and TRBJ2-2, with 11 bases identical to TRBD1. V shed 7 bases, J shed 3 bases, and the junction held 10 bases outside the gene matches. This CDR3 region has 17 residues. CDR3 bases: TGTGCCAGCATCGAAGGACAGGGGGCTTCCTACACCGGGGAGCTGTTTTTT. Translation: CASIEGQGASYTGELFF.

This clonotype was counted at least ten times. V usage is TRBV13 and J usage is TRBJ2-2; 9 bases map to TRBD1. The J segment lost 4 bases and the V segment lost 4 bases, leaving 7 bases of the junction unmatched. The CDR3 has 16 amino acids. CDR1 and CDR2 from the germline V gene are PRHDT and FYEKMQ (reference sequence). As DNA, the CDR3 is TGTGCCAGCAGCTCTTGGGACAGGGCGAGCACCGGGGAGCTGTTTTTT. As protein: CASSSWDRASTGELFF. The whole variable domain, filled in from reference TRBV13 and TRBJ2-2, reads AAGVIQSPRHLIKEKRETATLKCYPIPRHDTVYWYQQGPGQDPQFLISFYEKMQSDKGSIPDRFSAQQFSDYHSELNMSSLELGDSALYFCASSSWDRASTGELFFGEGSRLTVL.

This clonotype was observed at least ten times. This sequence joins TRBV6-1 and TRBJ2-5, with D tentatively TRBD1 (6 bases). Germline assignment: CDR1 MNHNS and CDR2 SASEGT. Trimming took off 5 bases at V and 4 bases at J, with 14 bases between the two ends. This CDR3 has 14 residues. This CDR3 is CASSLTGTVETQYF. The CDR3 bases are TGTGCCAGCAGTCTCACAGGGACCGTAGAGACCCAGTACTTC.

At least ten counts were recorded for this clonotype. The rearrangement joins TRBV29-1 to TRBJ2-2; 8 bases map to TRBD2. Germline V gene data show CDR1 as SQVTM and CDR2 as ANQGSEA. This CDR3 region has 13 residues. CDR3 protein: CSLAGPDTGELFF. DNA of the CDR3: TGCAGTTTAGCGGGGCCGGACACCGGGGAGCTGTTTTTT.

This clonotype was detected many times. The chain combines TRBV12-3 or TRBV12-4 with TRBJ2-7, with TRBD2 as a possible D gene (6 bases). Trimming pared 8 bases from V and 4 bases from J, leaving 15 bases between. This CDR3 has 13 amino acids. CDR3 DNA sequence: TGTGCCAGCCGCGTACGGGGGAGTTACGAGCAGTACTTC. It yields the protein CASRVRGSYEQYF.

This clonotype has ten or more counts. The chain has TRBV12-3 or TRBV12-4 and TRBJ2-7; no clear D gene. CDR3 size: 11 residues. The V gene lost 6 bases and the J gene lost 6 bases, with 9 bases spanning the gap. The CDR3 here is CASRSMGEQYF. The CDR3 region has the DNA TGTGCCAGCAGGTCGATGGGCGAGCAGTACTTC.

Ten or more counts support this clonotype. The CDR3, as DNA: TGCGCCAGCAGCCAGGGGACAGGGGGTCCCTACACTGAAGCTTTCTTT. Residues: CASSQGTGGPYTEAFF. The V and J genes are TRBV4-1 and TRBJ1-1; the match to TRBD1 covers 11 bases. Germline lookup yields CDR1 MGHRA and CDR2 YSYEKL. The J segment lost 3 bases and the V segment lost 3 bases, leaving 6 bases of the junction unmatched. The CDR3 totals 16 residues.